This TCR beta chain was retrieved from a study of blood T cell repertoires in COVID-19. The table came from immunoSEQ multiplex PCR; TCRdb's copy has only in-frame clones and leaves some out. The data show around 300,000 clones, with 86% seen just once and 3% held by the top ten. V was cut by 3 bases and J by 2 bases, with 11 bases left in between. CDR1 and CDR2 from the germline V gene are SGHDT and YYEEEE. The CDR3 extends over 14 amino acids. Specimen: peripheral blood. The rearrangement links TRBV5-6 to TRBJ1-2, with no clear D. This receptor was obtained from a woman aged 25 to 39 with active or convalescent COVID-19. The chain's CDR3 is CASSSLESNYGYTF. The CDR3 DNA reads as TGTGCCAGCAGCTCCTTGGAGTCCAACTATGGCTACACCTTC. The full variable domain, with the rest looked up from reference TRBV5-6 and TRBJ1-2, is DAGVTQSPTHLIKTRGQQVTLRCSPKSGHDTVSWYQQALGQGPQFIFQYYEEEERQRGNFPDRFSGHQFPNYSSELNVNALLLGDSALYLCASSSLESNYGYTFGSGTRLTVV.